This T cell receptor (beta chain) was observed in a study of blood T cell repertoires in COVID-19. Turning to the study itself: Collection of acute and convalescent COVID-19 samples took place in the United States, Italy and Spain.

This CDR3 is 15 amino acids long. The V gene end was trimmed by 5 bases and the J gene end by 5 bases; junction bases not matched to a gene: 8. CDR1 is MDHEN and CDR2 is SYDVKM in the germline V gene. In Seattle, patients joined the study during active infection and were tracked longitudinally. Profiling relied on immunoSEQ multiplex PCR, and the TCRdb table lists in-frame clones only, not all of them. The table has roughly 220,000 clones, roughly nine tenths seen once; the top ten hold 10%. The J gene is TRBJ1-5, the V gene TRBV28, with 8 bases matching TRBD1. This sequence originates from a woman aged 50 to 60 with COVID-19, enrolled during active disease. Specimen: peripheral blood. The CDR3 protein is CASSLSGGRDQPQHF. In nucleotides, the CDR3 is TGTGCCAGCAGTCTCTCAGGGGGCCGCGATCAGCCCCAGCATTTT.